These 18 T cell receptor beta chains share one sample of origin, sequenced in a study of a mutant IDH1 vaccine in newly diagnosed glioma. Some clones are missing from TCRdb's copy, which holds only in-frame ones; the method was immunoSEQ multiplex PCR. The sample consists of under 75,000 clones, about 91% of them appearing once. The time point: baseline, week 1 (first vaccination visit). The treatment is: pre-vaccination baseline after standard-of-care therapy. Sequencing used PBMCs, obtained from a glioma patient treated with radiotherapy, temozolomide or both. The receptors were sampled from a man aged 45-65 years with glioma.

J is TRBJ1-3 and V is TRBV9; D is ambiguous. This CDR3 region has 16 residues. Germline-derived CDR1 and CDR2 are SGDLS and YYNGEE. The V and J ends lost 3 bases and 6 bases respectively, with 19 bases between them. CDR3 DNA sequence: TGTGCCAGCAGCGCGTCCTTCCCGGCAGAGGAAAACACCATATATTTT. It encodes CASSASFPAEENTIYF.

The rearrangement links TRBV6-6 to TRBJ2-5; no clear D. This CDR3 spans 16 amino acids. Germline CDR1 MNHNY, CDR2 SVGAGI (reference sequence). V lost 0 bases and J 0 bases, leaving 11 bases between the germline ends. The CDR3 DNA sequence: TGTGCCAGCAGTTACTCGCCTGAATGGTACCAAGAGACCCAGTACTTC. This encodes CASSYSPEWYQETQYF.

This chain joins TRBV2 and TRBJ2-5; a weak D match, TRBD2 (6 bases). This CDR3 is 15 amino acids long. Germline CDR1 and CDR2: SNHLY and FYNNEI. V lost 5 bases to trimming and J lost 4 bases, with 17 bases between them. The CDR3 DNA reads TGTGCCAGCAGTCCTACCTCGACTAGGGCAGAGACCCAGTACTTC. This encodes CASSPTSTRAETQYF.

The gene calls are TRBV9 and TRBJ2-7, with 9 positions matching TRBD1. Trimming took 3 bases from V and 5 from J; bases not matched to a gene: 15. The germline CDR1 and CDR2 sequences are SGDLS and YYNGEE. The length of the CDR3 is 17 residues. This CDR3 reads CASSAGDRVNFPHEQYF. As DNA, the CDR3 is TGTGCCAGCAGCGCGGGGGACAGGGTAAATTTCCCTCACGAGCAGTACTTC.

The chain recombines TRBV5-8 with TRBJ2-5, with TRBD1 identical over 9 bases. This CDR3 comprises 15 residues. Trimming removed 2 bases from V and 2 bases from J; junction bases left unmatched: 4. CDR1 is SGHTS and CDR2 is YDEGEE in the germline V gene. CDR3 sequence: CASSFLGQGQETQYF. CDR3 nucleotides: TGTGCCAGCAGCTTCTTGGGACAGGGTCAAGAGACCCAGTACTTC.

The chain joins TRBV10-3 to TRBJ2-1; TRBD1 might be the D (6 bases). V was pared by 7 bases and J by 2 bases, with 9 bases between. This CDR3 has 13 amino acids. The V gene's germline CDR1 is ENHRY and CDR2 SYGVKD. CDR3 in amino acids: CAINKGAYNEQFF. In nucleotides, the CDR3 is TGTGCCATCAATAAGGGGGCCTACAATGAGCAGTTCTTC.

V and J are TRBV7-2 and TRBJ2-7; D might be TRBD1 (5 bases). The CDR3 length is 15 residues. V was clipped by 5 bases and J by 3 bases, with 17 bases between them. CDR1 SGHTA and CDR2 FQGNSA come from the germline V gene. Here the CDR3 reads CASSPTPQGGYEQYF. Written as DNA, the CDR3 is TGTGCCAGCAGCCCAACCCCCCAGGGCGGCTACGAGCAGTACTTC.

The gene calls are TRBV4-3 and TRBJ2-7, with D tentatively TRBD1 (6 bases). Trimming pared 0 bases from V and 3 bases from J, leaving 9 bases between. CDR1 is LGHNA, CDR2 YSLEER, per germline. The CDR3 runs 14 residues. CDR3 nucleotides: TGCGCCAGCAGCCAAGACAGGGGTAGCTACGAGCAGTACTTC. Its protein product is CASSQDRGSYEQYF.

The chain uses TRBV4-2 and TRBJ1-2, with 8 positions matching TRBD1. The CDR3 loop spans 16 amino acids. Germline V lookup: CDR1 LGHNA, CDR2 YNFKEQ. With 4 bases clipped from V and 6 bases from J, the junction kept 13 bases outside the gene matches. This CDR3 reads CASSPTGQGRKDGYTF. The CDR3 region has the DNA TGTGCCAGCAGCCCAACTGGACAGGGTAGGAAGGATGGCTACACCTTC.

The chain joins TRBV7-8 to TRBJ2-3; the match to TRBD1 covers 7 bases. Germline V gene data show CDR1 as SGHVS and CDR2 as FQNEAQ. The V and J ends lost 5 bases and 4 bases, in that order; junction bases with no gene match: 6. This CDR3 is built from 14 residues. In DNA, the CDR3 is TGTGCCAGCAGCCCGAGGACAGGCCCAGATACGCAGTATTTT. It encodes CASSPRTGPDTQYF.

This chain connects TRBV7-9 to TRBJ2-3, with 11 bases lining up with TRBD1. V dropped 5 bases and J dropped 4; count of bases not matched to a gene: 5. Looked up from germline, CDR1 is SEHNR and CDR2 is FQNEAQ (reference sequence). The CDR3 spans 15 residues. The CDR3 nucleotides read TGTGCCAGCAGCCCACCGGGACAGGGGGCAGATACGCAGTATTTT. This sequence encodes CASSPPGQGADTQYF.

The chain couples TRBV15 to TRBJ2-1; 10 nucleotides align to TRBD2. CDR3 length: 17 residues. CDR1 is LNHNV and CDR2 is YYDKDF in the germline V gene (reference sequence). Trimming took 1 base from V and 4 from J; bases not matched to a gene: 7. The CDR3 sequence is CATSRADLAGGYNEQFF. CDR3 bases: TGTGCCACCAGCAGAGCCGATTTAGCGGGGGGTTACAATGAGCAGTTCTTC.

The chain couples TRBV6-6 to TRBJ1-1, with D perhaps TRBD1 (5 bases). Trimming shortened V by 7 bases and J by 2 bases, and 14 bases separated the two germline ends. CDR3 length: 14 amino acids. Germline V gene sequence: CDR1 MNHNY, CDR2 SVGAGI (reference sequence). The CDR3 loop reads CASIYWGDNTEAFF. CDR3 sequence (DNA): TGTGCCAGCATCTACTGGGGGGACAACACTGAAGCTTTCTTT.

This chain connects TRBV29-1 to TRBJ2-1; 12 positions agree with TRBD2. The CDR3 runs to 14 residues. Germline CDR1 SQVTM, CDR2 ANQGSEA. V lost 4 bases to trimming and J lost 9 bases; unmatched junction nucleotides: 7. DNA for the CDR3: TGCAGCGTTGTTACTAGCGGGAGGACCGTTGAGCAGTTCTTC. Residues: CSVVTSGRTVEQFF.

This chain connects TRBV19 to TRBJ1-3; 11 bases align to TRBD1. CDR1 and CDR2 from the germline V gene are LNHDA and SQIVND (reference sequence). There are 16 residues in the CDR3. The junction had 5 bases not matched to a gene; V was cut back by 5 bases and J by 2 bases. The chain's CDR3 is CASSFRDRGTGNTIYF. The DNA of the CDR3 is TGTGCCAGTAGTTTCCGGGACAGGGGGACTGGAAACACCATATATTTT.

The V gene is TRBV10-1, the J gene TRBJ2-1; TRBD2 agrees at 8 bases. This CDR3 has 13 amino acids. Germline-derived CDR1 and CDR2 are WNHNN and SYGVQD (reference sequence). V trimming: 3 bases; J trimming: 9 bases; junction bases outside the gene matches: 4. The CDR3 DNA is TGCGCCAGCAGTGAAAGCGGGAGCTTTGAGCAGTTCTTC. This sequence encodes CASSESGSFEQFF.

This chain joins TRBV7-9 and TRBJ1-3, with a tentative D call TRBD1 (6 bases). Trimming removed 7 bases from V and 0 bases from J, with 25 bases in between. In germline, CDR1 is SEHNR, CDR2 FQNEAQ (reference sequence). The CDR3 runs to 19 residues. The CDR3 reads CASKPSGAGTPSSGNTIYF. The CDR3 DNA follows: TGTGCCAGCAAACCCTCAGGGGCCGGGACGCCTTCCTCTGGAAACACCATATATTTT.

The rearrangement links TRBV14 to TRBJ2-2; 7 bases agree with TRBD1. Trimming removed 1 base from V and 7 bases from J; junction bases left unmatched: 12. The CDR3 is 17 residues long. The germline CDR1 and CDR2 sequences are SGHDN and FVKESK. The CDR3 loop is CASSQGPPTGPGGELFF. The CDR3 nucleotides are TGTGCCAGCAGCCAAGGACCCCCGACAGGGCCGGGCGGGGAGCTGTTTTTT. Complete variable domain (other parts from reference TRBV14 and TRBJ2-2): EAGVTQFPSHSVIEKGQTVTLRCDPISGHDNLYWYRRVMGKEIKFLLHFVKESKQDESGMPNNRFLAERTGGTYSTLKVQPAELEDSGVYFCASSQGPPTGPGGELFFGEGSRLTVL.